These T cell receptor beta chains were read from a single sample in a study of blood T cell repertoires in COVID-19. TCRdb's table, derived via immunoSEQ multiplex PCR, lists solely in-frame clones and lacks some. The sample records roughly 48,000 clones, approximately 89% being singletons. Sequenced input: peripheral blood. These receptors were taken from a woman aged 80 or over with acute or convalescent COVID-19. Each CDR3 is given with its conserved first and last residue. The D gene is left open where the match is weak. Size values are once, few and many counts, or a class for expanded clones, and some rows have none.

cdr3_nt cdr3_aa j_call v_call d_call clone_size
TGTGCCAGCAGGGAGGGACTAGCGGGGGGTGGGCAGTTCTTC CASREGLAGGGQFF TRBJ2-1 TRBV2 TRBD2 NA
TGTGCCAGCACCGAAGGACTCCAAGAGACCCAGTACTTC CASTEGLQETQYF TRBJ2-5 TRBV2 NA NA
TGTGCCAGCACCCAGCCCGGGTACGGCTACACCTTC CASTQPGYGYTF TRBJ1-2 TRBV6-6 NA NA
TGTGCCAGCAGCGCCCGGGGGGCCGGGACCGGGGAGCTGTTTTTT CASSARGAGTGELFF TRBJ2-2 TRBV9 NA NA
TGTGCCAGCAGTGACGGACTAGCGGGGGTTCAAGAGACCCAGTACTTC CASSDGLAGVQETQYF TRBJ2-5 TRBV2 TRBD2 NA
TGTGCCAGCAGCCCCGAGGATAGCACAGATACGCAGTATTTT CASSPEDSTDTQYF TRBJ2-3 TRBV7-9 NA NA
TGTGCCAGCCTTCCGAGGATGACCGGGGAGCTGTTTTTT CASLPRMTGELFF TRBJ2-2 TRBV12-3/TRBV12-4 NA NA
TGTGCCACCAGGGACTCGAACCCCTACAATGAGCAGTTCTTC CATRDSNPYNEQFF TRBJ2-1 TRBV24-1 NA NA
TGTGCCAGCAGTGACAGGATTTATGGCTACACCTTC CASSDRIYGYTF TRBJ1-2 TRBV6-1 NA once
TGTGCCAGCAGCTTGCGGCTAGCAGGCCAAGAGACCCAGTACTTC CASSLRLAGQETQYF TRBJ2-5 TRBV5-4 NA NA
TGTGCCAGCAGCCAAGACAGCGGGGGCTCCCAAGAGACCCAGTACTTC CASSQDSGGSQETQYF TRBJ2-5 TRBV3-1/TRBV3-2 TRBD2 NA
TGTGCCAGCAGCTTTGAGGGATGGAGCACTGAAGCTTTCTTT CASSFEGWSTEAFF TRBJ1-1 TRBV7-9 NA NA
TGTGCCAGCAGCCAATTGACGGGGGTGCAGGGCACTGAAGCTTTCTTT CASSQLTGVQGTEAFF TRBJ1-1 TRBV4-2 NA NA
TGCGCCAGCAGCCAAGTCGGCAGGGGTAATTCACCCCTCCACTTT CASSQVGRGNSPLHF TRBJ1-6 TRBV4-1 NA NA
TGTGCCAGCAGTGAGACCAGGGGCAATCAGCCCCAGCATTTT CASSETRGNQPQHF TRBJ1-5 TRBV2 NA NA
TGTGCCAGCAGTGCTCTGAGACGGACAGGGGGCTATGGCTACACCTTC CASSALRRTGGYGYTF TRBJ1-2 TRBV27 TRBD1 NA
TGTGCCAGCAACCCCATCCGGACAGGGGGCCAAGCTTTCTTT CASNPIRTGGQAFF TRBJ1-1 TRBV28 TRBD1 NA
TGTGCCAGCTCCCCCCCAAGTCTAGCGGGGAGCACAGATACGCAGTATTTT CASSPPSLAGSTDTQYF TRBJ2-3 TRBV18 TRBD2 NA
TGTGCCAGCAGCCAGAACAGTAACTATGGCTACACCTTC CASSQNSNYGYTF TRBJ1-2 TRBV3-1/TRBV3-2 NA once
TGTGCCAGCAGCTTAGCGCGGGATGGCGGGGAGCTGTTTTTT CASSLARDGGELFF TRBJ2-2 TRBV7-9 NA once
TGTGCCAGCAGCACAAGCGGGGCCGGGGAGCTGTTTTTT CASSTSGAGELFF TRBJ2-2 TRBV5-4 TRBD2 NA
TGTGCCAGCAGCCAAGTCCCTAGTATGGAGACCCAGTACTTC CASSQVPSMETQYF TRBJ2-5 TRBV14 NA NA
TGTGCCATCAGTGAAAGGCAGGAGAACACTGAAGCTTTCTTT CAISERQENTEAFF TRBJ1-1 TRBV10-3 NA NA
TGCGCCAGCAGAACGACAGGTCAAGAGACCCAGTACTTC CASRTTGQETQYF TRBJ2-5 TRBV5-1 NA NA
TGCGCCAGCAGCCCGTGGGGGGGCCCCACCGGGGAGCTGTTTTTT CASSPWGGPTGELFF TRBJ2-2 TRBV5-1 NA NA
TGTGCCAGCAGCCCCGGGACAACGAACACCGGGGAGCTGTTTTTT CASSPGTTNTGELFF TRBJ2-2 TRBV6-5 NA NA
TGTGCCAGTAGCCGAAACCGGGAATCGGGGGTTGATGGCTACACCTTC CASSRNRESGVDGYTF TRBJ1-2 TRBV19 NA NA
TGTGCCAGCAGAACAGGGGGTACCAATCAGCCCCAGCATTTT CASRTGGTNQPQHF TRBJ1-5 TRBV27 TRBD1 NA
TGCGCCAGCAGCCAAGGGGTCGCGGGGTCGGGTAATGAAAAACTGTTTTTT CASSQGVAGSGNEKLFF TRBJ1-4 TRBV4-1 NA once
TGTGCCAGTAGTACAACCTCTAGCGGGGGGGCCGAAGAGACCCAGTACTTC CASSTTSSGGAEETQYF TRBJ2-5 TRBV19 TRBD2 NA
TGCGCCAGCAGCCCAGGGTGGGGCTTAACCTCCTACAATGAGCAGTTCTTC CASSPGWGLTSYNEQFF TRBJ2-1 TRBV5-1 NA NA
TGCGCCAGCAGCACCCGGACTAGCGGGGGTTACAATGAGCAGTTCTTC CASSTRTSGGYNEQFF TRBJ2-1 TRBV5-1 TRBD2 once
TGCGCCAGCAGCCTGGACAGGGGCTACGAGCAGTACTTC CASSLDRGYEQYF TRBJ2-7 TRBV5-1 TRBD1 NA
TGTGCCAGCAATCGACTAGCGGGACACAATGAGCAGTTCTTC CASNRLAGHNEQFF TRBJ2-1 TRBV6-6 TRBD2 NA
TGTGCCAGCAGCTGGGACAGGGGCGGAGAGACCCAGTACTTC CASSWDRGGETQYF TRBJ2-5 TRBV7-7 TRBD1 NA
TGTGCCAGCAGTTACAGTATCGACACTGAAGCTTTCTTT CASSYSIDTEAFF TRBJ1-1 TRBV12-3/TRBV12-4 NA once
TGTGCCAGCAGCCTGACCGGGACAGCCGATCAGCCCCAGCATTTT CASSLTGTADQPQHF TRBJ1-5 TRBV11-2 TRBD1 NA
TGCAGCGTTGATAGGGGCAAAGAAGCTTTCTTT CSVDRGKEAFF TRBJ1-1 TRBV29-1 NA NA
TGTGCCAGCAGTTACTCTAACCTCGGGGGTTTAGAGACCCAGTACTTC CASSYSNLGGLETQYF TRBJ2-5 TRBV6-2/TRBV6-3 NA NA
TGCAGTGCTAGTTCGGGATACACTGAAGCTTTCTTT CSASSGYTEAFF TRBJ1-1 TRBV20-1 NA NA
TGTGCCAGCAGCCGGGGCGCAGGGGCAACCGGGGAGCTGTTTTTT CASSRGAGATGELFF TRBJ2-2 TRBV7-2 NA NA
TGTGCCAGCAGCGGACAGAACAATCAGCCCCAGCATTTT CASSGQNNQPQHF TRBJ1-5 TRBV2 NA NA
TGCAGCACGCGGGGTCCCGATGAGCAGTTCTTC CSTRGPDEQFF TRBJ2-1 TRBV29-1 NA NA
TGCGCCAGCAGCCCAAATCGGGACACTGGCATGTATGGCTACACCTTC CASSPNRDTGMYGYTF TRBJ1-2 TRBV5-1 NA NA
TGCGCCAGCAGCCAAGACAGGGGGCGCGCCGGGGAGCTGTTTTTT CASSQDRGRAGELFF TRBJ2-2 TRBV4-1 TRBD1 NA